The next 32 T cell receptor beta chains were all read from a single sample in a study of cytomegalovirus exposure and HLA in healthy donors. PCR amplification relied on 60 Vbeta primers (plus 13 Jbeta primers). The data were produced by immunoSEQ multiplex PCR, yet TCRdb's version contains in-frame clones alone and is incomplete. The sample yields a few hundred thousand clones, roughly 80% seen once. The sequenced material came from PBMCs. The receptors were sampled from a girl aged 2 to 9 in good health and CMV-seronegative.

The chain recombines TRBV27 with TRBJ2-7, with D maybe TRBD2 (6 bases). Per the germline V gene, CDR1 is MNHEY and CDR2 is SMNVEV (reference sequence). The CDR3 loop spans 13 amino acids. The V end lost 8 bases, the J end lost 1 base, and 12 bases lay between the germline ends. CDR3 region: CASGPGVSYEQYF. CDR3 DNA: TGTGCCAGCGGACCGGGGGTTTCCTACGAGCAGTACTTC.

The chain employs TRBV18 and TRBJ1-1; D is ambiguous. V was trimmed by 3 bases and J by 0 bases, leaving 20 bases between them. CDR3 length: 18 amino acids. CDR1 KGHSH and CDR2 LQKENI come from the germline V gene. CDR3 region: CASSPTLVPSGLNTEAFF. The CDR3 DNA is TGTGCCAGCTCACCGACATTGGTTCCGTCTGGGCTGAACACTGAAGCTTTCTTT.

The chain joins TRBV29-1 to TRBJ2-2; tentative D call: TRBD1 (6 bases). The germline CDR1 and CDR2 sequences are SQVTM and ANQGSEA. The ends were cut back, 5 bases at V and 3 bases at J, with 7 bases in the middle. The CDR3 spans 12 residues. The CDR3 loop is CSVTGYTGELFF. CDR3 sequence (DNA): TGCAGCGTTACAGGGTACACCGGGGAGCTGTTTTTT.

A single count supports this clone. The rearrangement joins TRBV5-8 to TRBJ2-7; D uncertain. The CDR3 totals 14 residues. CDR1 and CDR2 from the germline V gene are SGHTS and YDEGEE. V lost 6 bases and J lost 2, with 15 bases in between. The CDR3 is CASTPLSRAYEQYF. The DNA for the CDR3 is TGTGCCAGCACCCCACTCAGCCGGGCCTACGAGCAGTACTTC.

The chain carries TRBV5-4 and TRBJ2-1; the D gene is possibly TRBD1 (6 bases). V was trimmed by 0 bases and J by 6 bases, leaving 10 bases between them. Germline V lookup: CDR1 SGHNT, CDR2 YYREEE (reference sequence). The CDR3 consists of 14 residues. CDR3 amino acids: CASSLAGDPNEQFF. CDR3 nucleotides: TGTGCCAGCAGCTTGGCAGGGGACCCCAATGAGCAGTTCTTC. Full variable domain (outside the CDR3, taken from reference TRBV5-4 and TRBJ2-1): ETGVTQSPTHLIKTRGQQVTLRCSSQSGHNTVSWYQQALGQGPQFIFQYYREEENGRGNFPPRFSGLQFPNYSSELNVNALELDDSALYLCASSLAGDPNEQFFGPGTRLTVL.

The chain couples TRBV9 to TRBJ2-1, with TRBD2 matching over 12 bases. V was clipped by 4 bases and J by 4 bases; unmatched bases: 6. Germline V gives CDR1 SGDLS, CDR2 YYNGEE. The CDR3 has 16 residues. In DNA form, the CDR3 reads TGTGCCAGCAGCTTCAGGACTAGCGGGGTTTACAATGAGCAGTTCTTC. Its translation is CASSFRTSGVYNEQFF.

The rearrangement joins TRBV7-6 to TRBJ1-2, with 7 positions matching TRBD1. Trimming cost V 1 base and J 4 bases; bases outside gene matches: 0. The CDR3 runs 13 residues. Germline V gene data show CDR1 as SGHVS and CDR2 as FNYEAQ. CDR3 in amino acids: CASSLDRGYGYTF. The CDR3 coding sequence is TGTGCCAGCAGCTTAGACAGGGGCTATGGCTACACCTTC.

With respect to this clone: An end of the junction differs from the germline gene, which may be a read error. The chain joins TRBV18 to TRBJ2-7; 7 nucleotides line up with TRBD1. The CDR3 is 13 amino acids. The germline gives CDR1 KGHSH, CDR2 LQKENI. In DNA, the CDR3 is TGTGCCAGCTCATCACAGGGGAACGACGAGCGGTACTTC. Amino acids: CASSSQGNDERYF.

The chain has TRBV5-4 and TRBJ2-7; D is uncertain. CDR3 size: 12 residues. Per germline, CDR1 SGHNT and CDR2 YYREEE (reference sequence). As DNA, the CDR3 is TGTGCGATGACCGACACCGTATACGAGCAGTACTTC. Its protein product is CAMTDTVYEQYF.

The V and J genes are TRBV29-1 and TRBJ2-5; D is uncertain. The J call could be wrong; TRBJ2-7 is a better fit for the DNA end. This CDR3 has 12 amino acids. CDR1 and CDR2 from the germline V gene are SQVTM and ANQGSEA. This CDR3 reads CSVGVSSYEQYF. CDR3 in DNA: TGCAGCGTTGGAGTGAGCTCCTACGAGCAGTACTTC.

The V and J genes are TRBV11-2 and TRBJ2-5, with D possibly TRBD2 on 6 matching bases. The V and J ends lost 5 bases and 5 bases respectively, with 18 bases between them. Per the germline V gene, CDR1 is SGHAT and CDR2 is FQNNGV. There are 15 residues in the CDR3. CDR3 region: CASSEGTVKSETQYF. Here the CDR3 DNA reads TGTGCCAGCAGCGAAGGGACTGTTAAGAGTGAGACCCAGTACTTC. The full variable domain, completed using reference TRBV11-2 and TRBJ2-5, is EAGVAQSPRYKIIEKRQSVAFWCNPISGHATLYWYQQILGQGPKLLIQFQNNGVVDDSQLPKDRFSAERLKGVDSTLKIQPAKLEDSAVYLCASSEGTVKSETQYFGPGTRLLVL.

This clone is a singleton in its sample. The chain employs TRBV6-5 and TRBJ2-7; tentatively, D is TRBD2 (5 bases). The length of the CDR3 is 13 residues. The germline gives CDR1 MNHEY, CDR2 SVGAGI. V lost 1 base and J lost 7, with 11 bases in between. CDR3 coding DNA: TGTGCCAGCAGTTACTATCGGGAAACAGAGCAGTACTTC. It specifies CASSYYRETEQYF.

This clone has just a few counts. The CDR3 here is CASGTTNTEAFF. In nucleotides, the CDR3 is TGTGCCAGCGGTACTACGAACACTGAAGCTTTCTTT. The chain recombines TRBV6-5 with TRBJ1-1; D unclear. The V gene's germline CDR1 is MNHEY and CDR2 SVGAGI. V was pared by 8 bases and J by 1 base, with 8 bases between. The length of the CDR3 is 12 residues.

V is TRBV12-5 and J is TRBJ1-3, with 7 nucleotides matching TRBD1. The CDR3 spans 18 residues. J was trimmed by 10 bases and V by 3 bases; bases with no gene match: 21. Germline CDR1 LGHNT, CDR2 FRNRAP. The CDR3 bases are TGTGCTAGTGGTTTTGGCCTCACCCGGCAGGGGGTAAATTGGACCATATATTTT. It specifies CASGFGLTRQGVNWTIYF.

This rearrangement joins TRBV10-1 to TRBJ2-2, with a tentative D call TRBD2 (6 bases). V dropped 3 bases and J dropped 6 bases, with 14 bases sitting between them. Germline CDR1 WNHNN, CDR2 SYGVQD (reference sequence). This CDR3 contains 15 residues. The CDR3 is CASSDRGRSAGELFF. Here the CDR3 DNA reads TGCGCCAGCAGTGATAGAGGGAGGAGCGCCGGGGAGCTGTTTTTT.

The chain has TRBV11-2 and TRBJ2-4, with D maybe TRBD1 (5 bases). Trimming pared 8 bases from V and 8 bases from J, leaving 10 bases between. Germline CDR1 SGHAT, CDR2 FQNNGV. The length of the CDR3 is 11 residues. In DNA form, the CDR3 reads TGTGCCAGCGCTCCAGGGTACATTCAGTACTTC. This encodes CASAPGYIQYF.

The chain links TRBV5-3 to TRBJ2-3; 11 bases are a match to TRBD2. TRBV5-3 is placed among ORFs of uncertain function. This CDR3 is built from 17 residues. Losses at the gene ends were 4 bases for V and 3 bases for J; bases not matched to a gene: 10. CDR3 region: CARSVRLAGKGTDTQYF. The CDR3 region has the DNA TGTGCCAGAAGCGTGCGACTAGCGGGAAAAGGGACAGATACGCAGTATTTT.

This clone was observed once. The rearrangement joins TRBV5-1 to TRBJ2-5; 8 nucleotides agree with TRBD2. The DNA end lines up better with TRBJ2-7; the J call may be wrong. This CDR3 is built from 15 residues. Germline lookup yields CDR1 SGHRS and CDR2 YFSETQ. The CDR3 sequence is CASSWAGAGAYEQYF. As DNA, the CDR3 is TGCGCCAGCAGCTGGGCGGGAGCGGGAGCGTACGAGCAGTACTTC.

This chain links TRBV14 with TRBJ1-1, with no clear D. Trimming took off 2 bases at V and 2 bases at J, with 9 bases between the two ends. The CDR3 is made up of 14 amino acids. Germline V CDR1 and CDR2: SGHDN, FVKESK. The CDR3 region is CASSQRVSNTEAFF. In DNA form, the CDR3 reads TGTGCCAGCAGCCAACGGGTCTCTAACACTGAAGCTTTCTTT.

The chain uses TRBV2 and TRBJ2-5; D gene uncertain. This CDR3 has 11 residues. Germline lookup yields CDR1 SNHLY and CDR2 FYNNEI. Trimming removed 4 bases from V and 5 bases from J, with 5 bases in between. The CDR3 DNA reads TGTGCCAGCAGTGCGGTTGAGACCCAGTACTTC. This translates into CASSAVETQYF. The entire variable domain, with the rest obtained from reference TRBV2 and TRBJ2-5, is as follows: EPEVTQTPSHQVTQMGQEVILRCVPISNHLYFYWYRQILGQKVEFLVSFYNNEISEKSEIFDDQFSVERPDGSNFTLKIRSTKLEDSAMYFCASSAVETQYFGPGTRLLVL.

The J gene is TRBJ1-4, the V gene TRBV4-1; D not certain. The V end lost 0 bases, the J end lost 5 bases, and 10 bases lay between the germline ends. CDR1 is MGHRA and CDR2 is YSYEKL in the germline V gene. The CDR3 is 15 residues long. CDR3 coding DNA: TGCGCCAGCAGCCAAGATAACTCCCGGAATGAAAAACTGTTTTTT. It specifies CASSQDNSRNEKLFF.

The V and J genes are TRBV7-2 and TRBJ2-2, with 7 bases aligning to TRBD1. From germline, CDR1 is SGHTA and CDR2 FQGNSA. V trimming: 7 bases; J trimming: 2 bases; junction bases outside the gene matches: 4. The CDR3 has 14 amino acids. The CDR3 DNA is TGTGCCAGCAAGGGGACAGACAACACCGGGGAGCTGTTTTTT. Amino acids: CASKGTDNTGELFF.

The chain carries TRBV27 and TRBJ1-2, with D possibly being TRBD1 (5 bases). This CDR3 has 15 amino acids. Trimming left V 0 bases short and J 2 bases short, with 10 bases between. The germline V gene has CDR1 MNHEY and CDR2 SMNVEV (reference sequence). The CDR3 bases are TGTGCCAGCAGTTTATCCGGCAGGGTGAACTATGGCTACACCTTC. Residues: CASSLSGRVNYGYTF.

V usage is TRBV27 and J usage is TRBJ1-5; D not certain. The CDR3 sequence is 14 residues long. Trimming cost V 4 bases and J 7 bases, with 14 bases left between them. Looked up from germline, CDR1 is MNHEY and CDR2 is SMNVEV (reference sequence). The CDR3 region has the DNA TGTGCCAGCAGTTCCTCCCGTCCGGGACAGCCCCAGCATTTT. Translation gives CASSSSRPGQPQHF.

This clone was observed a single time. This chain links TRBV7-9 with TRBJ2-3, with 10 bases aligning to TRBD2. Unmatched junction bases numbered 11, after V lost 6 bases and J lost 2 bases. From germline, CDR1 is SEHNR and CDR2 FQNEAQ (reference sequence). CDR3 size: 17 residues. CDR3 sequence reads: CASSPGTSDPFTDTQYF. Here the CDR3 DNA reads TGTGCCAGCAGTCCCGGGACTAGCGATCCCTTCACAGATACGCAGTATTTT.

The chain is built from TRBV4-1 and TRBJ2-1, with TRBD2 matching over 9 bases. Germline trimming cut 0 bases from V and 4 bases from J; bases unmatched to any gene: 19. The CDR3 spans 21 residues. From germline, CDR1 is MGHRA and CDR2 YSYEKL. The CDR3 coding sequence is TGCGCCAGCAGCCAAGATTTTCCTAGCGGGAACATGAGGTGGAATTACAATGAGCAGTTCTTC. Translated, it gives CASSQDFPSGNMRWNYNEQFF.

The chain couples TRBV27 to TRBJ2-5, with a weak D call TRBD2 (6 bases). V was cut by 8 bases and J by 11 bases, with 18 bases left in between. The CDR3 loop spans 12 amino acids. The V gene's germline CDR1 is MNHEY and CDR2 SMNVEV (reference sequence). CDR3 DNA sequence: TGTGCCAGCCGCGGGGTGGGGGGAGAGCAGTACTTC. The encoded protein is CASRGVGGEQYF.

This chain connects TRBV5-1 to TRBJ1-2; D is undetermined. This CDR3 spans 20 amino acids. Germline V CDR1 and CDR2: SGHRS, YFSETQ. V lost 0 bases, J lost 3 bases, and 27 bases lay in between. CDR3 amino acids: CASSLASFPLSTRRDYGYTF. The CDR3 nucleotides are TGCGCCAGCAGCTTGGCCTCGTTTCCGCTCTCCACGAGGAGGGACTATGGCTACACCTTC.

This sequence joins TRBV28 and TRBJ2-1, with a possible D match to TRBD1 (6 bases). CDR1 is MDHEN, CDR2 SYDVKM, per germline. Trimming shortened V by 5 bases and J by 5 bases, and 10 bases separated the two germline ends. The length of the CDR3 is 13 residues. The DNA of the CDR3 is TGTGCCAGCAGTCTGGACAGAGACAATGAGCAGTTCTTC. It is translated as CASSLDRDNEQFF.

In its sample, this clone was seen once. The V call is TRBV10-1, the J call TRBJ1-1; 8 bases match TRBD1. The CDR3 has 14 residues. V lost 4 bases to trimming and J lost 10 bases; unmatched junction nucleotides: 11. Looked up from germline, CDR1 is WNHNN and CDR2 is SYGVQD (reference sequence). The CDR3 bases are TGCGCCAGCAGTGGGACGCAGGGGGCGCCGGGAGCTTTCTTT. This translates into CASSGTQGAPGAFF.

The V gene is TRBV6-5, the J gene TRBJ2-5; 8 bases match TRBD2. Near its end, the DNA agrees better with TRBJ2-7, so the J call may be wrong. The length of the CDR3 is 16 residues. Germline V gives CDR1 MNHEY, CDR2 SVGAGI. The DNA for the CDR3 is TGTGCCAGCAGTTACTCGAGCAGCGGGGGACCCTACGAGCAGTACTTC. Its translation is CASSYSSSGGPYEQYF.

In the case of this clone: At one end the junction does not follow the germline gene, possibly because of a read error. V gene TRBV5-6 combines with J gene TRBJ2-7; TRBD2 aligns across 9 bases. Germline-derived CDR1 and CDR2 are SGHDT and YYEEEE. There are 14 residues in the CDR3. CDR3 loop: CASSLAGGPYGQYF. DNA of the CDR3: TGTGCCAGCAGCTTAGCGGGAGGCCCATACGGGCAGTACTTC.